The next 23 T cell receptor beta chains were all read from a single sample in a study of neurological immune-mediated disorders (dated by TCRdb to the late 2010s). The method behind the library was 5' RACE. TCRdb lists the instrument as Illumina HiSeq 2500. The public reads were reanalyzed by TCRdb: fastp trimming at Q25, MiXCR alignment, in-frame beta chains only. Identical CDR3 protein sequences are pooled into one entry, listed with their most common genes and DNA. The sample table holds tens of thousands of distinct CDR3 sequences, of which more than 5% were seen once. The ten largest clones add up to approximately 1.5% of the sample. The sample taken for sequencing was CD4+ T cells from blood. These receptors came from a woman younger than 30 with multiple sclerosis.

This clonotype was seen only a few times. CDR3 sequence (DNA): TGTGCCAGCAGCCTTCAATACAATGAGCAGTTCTTC. Translation gives CASSLQYNEQFF. The V and J genes are TRBV25-1 and TRBJ2-1; D gene ambiguous. CDR3 length: 12 amino acids. Trimming cost V 6 bases and J 4 bases, with 7 bases left between them. Germline V CDR1 and CDR2: MGHDK, SYGVNS.

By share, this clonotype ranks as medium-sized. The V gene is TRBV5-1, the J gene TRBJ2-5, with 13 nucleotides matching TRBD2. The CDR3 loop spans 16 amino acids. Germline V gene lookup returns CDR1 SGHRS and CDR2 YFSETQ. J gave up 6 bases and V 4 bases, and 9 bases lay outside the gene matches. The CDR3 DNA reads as TGCGCCAGCAGCCTCGGACTAGCGGGAGAGCAAAAGACCCAGTACTTC. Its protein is CASSLGLAGEQKTQYF.

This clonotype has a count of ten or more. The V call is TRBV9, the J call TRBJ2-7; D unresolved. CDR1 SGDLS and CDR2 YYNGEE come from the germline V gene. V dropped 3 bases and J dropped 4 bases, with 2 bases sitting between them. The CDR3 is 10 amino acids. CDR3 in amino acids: CASSGYEQYV. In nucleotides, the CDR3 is TGTGCCAGCAGCGGTTACGAGCAGTACGTC.

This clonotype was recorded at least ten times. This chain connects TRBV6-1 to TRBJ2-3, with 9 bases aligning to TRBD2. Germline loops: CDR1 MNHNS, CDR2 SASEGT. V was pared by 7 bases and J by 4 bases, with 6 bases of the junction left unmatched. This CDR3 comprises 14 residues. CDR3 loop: CASISGGLPDTQYF. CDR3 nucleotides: TGTGCCAGCATTAGCGGGGGCCTCCCAGATACGCAGTATTTT.

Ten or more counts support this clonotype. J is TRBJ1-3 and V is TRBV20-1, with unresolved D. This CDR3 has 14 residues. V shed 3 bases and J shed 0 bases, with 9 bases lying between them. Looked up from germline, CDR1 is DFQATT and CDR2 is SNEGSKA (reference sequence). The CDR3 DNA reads TGCAGTGCTAGGCAGGTGGCCTCTGGAAACACCATATATTTT. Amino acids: CSARQVASGNTIYF.

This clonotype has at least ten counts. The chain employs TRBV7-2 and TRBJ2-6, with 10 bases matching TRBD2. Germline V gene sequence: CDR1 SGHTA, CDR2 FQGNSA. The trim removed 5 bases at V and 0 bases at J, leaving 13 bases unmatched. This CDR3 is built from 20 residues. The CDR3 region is CASSRYKIAGGYSGANVLTF. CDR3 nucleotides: TGTGCCAGCAGCCGCTATAAGATAGCGGGGGGATACTCTGGGGCCAACGTCCTGACTTTC.

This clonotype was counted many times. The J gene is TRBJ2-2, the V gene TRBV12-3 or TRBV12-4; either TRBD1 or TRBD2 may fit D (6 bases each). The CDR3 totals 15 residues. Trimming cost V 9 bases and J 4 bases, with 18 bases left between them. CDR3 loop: CASKGGAGATGELFF. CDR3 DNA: TGTGCCAGTAAGGGGGGCGCCGGAGCCACCGGGGAGCTGTTTTTT.

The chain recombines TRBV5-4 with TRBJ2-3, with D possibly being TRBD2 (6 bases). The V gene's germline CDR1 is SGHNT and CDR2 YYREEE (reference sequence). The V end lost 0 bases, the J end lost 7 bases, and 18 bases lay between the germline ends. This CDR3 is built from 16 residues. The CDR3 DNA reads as TGTGCCAGCAGCTTGGAGTTTGACAGCGGAGGGTATACGCAGTATTTT. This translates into CASSLEFDSGGYTQYF.

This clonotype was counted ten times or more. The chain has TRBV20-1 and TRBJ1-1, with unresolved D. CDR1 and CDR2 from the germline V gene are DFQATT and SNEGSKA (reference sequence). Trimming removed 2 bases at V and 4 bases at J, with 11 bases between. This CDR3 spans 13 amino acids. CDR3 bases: TGCAGTGCTAGACCAGGAAAGTCCACTGAAGCTTTCTTT. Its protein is CSARPGKSTEAFF.

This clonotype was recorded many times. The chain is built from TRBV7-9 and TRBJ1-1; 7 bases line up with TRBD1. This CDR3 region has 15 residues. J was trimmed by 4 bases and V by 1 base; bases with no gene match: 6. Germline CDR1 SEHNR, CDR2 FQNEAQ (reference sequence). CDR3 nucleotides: TGTGCCAGCAGCTTAGGAGGGAGACAGGGCACTGAAGCTTTCTTT. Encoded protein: CASSLGGRQGTEAFF.

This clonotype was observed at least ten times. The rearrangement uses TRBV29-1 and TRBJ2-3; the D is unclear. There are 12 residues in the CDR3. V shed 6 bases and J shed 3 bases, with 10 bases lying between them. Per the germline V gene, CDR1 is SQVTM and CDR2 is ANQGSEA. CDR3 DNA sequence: TGCAGCGTAAGGCCTACGACAGATACGCAGTATTTT. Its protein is CSVRPTTDTQYF.

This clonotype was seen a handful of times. The CDR3: CASSPRGLTNYGYTF. The DNA for the CDR3 is TGTGCCAGCAGCCCCCGGGGGCTAACTAACTATGGCTACACCTTC. The chain links TRBV14 to TRBJ1-2, with TRBD1 as a possible D gene (6 bases). V dropped 4 bases and J dropped 0 bases, with 12 bases sitting between them. CDR3 length equals 15 residues. CDR1 and CDR2 (germline): SGHDN, FVKESK.

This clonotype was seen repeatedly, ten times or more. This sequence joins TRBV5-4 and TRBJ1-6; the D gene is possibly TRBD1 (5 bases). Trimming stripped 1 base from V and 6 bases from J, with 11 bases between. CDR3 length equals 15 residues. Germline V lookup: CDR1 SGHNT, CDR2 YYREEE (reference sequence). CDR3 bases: TGTGCCAGCAGCTTGACGGGGGATACTAATTCACCCCTCCACTTT. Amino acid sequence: CASSLTGDTNSPLHF.

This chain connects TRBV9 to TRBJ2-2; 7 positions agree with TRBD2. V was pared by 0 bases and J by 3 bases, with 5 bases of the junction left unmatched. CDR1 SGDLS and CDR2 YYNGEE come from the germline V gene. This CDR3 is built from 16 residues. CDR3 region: CASSVVAGRDTGELFF. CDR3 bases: TGTGCCAGCAGCGTAGTTGCAGGGAGGGACACCGGGGAGCTGTTTTTT.

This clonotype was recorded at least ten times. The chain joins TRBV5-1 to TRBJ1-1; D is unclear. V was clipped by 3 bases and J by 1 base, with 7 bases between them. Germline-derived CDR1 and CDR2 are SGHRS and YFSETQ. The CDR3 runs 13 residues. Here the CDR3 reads CASSSTRNTEAFF. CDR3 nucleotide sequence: TGCGCCAGCAGCTCCACAAGGAACACTGAAGCTTTCTTT. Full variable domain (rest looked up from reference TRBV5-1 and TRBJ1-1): KAGVTQTPRYLIKTRGQQVTLSCSPISGHRSVSWYQQTPGQGLQFLFEYFSETQRNKGNFPGRFSGRQFSNSRSEMNVSTLELGDSALYLCASSSTRNTEAFFGQGTRLTVV.

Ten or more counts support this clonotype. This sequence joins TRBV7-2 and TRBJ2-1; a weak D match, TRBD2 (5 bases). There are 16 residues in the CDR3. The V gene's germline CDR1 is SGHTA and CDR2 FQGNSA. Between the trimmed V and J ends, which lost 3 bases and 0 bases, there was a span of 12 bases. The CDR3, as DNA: TGTGCCAGCAGCTTGCGAGCGGCTAGCTCCTACAATGAGCAGTTCTTC. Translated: CASSLRAASSYNEQFF.

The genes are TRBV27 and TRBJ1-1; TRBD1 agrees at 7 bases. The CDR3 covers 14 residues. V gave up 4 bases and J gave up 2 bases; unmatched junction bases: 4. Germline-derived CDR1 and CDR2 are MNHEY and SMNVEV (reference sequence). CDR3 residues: CASSSGQANTEAFF. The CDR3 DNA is TGTGCCAGCAGTTCAGGACAGGCTAACACTGAAGCTTTCTTT.

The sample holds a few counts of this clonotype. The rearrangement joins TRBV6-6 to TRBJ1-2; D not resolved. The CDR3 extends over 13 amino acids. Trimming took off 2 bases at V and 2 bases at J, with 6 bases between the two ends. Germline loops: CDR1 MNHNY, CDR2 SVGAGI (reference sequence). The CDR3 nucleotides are TGTGCCAGCAGTTACCTACAGAACTATGGCTACACCTTC. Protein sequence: CASSYLQNYGYTF.

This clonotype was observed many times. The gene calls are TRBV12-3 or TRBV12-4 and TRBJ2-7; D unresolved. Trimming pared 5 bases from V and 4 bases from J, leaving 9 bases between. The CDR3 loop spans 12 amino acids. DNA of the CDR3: TGTGCCAGCAGTCCCGAGGCTTACGAGCAGTACTTC. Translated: CASSPEAYEQYF.

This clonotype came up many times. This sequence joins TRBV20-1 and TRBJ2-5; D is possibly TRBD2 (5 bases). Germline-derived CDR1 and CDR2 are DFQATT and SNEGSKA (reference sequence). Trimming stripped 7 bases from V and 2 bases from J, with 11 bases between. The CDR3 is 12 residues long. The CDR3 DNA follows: TGCAGTGGGGAGCTGGGGCAAGAGACCCAGTACTTC. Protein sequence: CSGELGQETQYF.

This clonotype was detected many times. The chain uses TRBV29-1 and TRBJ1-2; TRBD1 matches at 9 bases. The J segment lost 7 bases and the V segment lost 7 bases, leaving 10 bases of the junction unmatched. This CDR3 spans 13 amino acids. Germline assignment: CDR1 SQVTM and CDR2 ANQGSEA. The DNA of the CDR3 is TGCAGCGGTACCGGGACAGGGTGGGGTGGCTACACCTTC. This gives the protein CSGTGTGWGGYTF.

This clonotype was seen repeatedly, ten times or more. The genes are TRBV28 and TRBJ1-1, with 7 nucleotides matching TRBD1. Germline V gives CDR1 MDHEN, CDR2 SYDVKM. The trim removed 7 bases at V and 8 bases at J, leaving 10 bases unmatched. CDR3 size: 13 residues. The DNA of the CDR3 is TGTGCCAGCATCTCCTCGGACAGGAGGGAAGCTTTCTTT. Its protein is CASISSDRREAFF.

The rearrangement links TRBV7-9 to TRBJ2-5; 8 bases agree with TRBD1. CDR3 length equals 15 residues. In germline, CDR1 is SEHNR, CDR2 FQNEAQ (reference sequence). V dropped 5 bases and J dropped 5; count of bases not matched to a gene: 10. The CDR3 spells CASSPPDRVWETQYF. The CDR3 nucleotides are TGTGCCAGCAGCCCCCCGGACAGGGTGTGGGAGACCCAGTACTTC.